These 21 T cell receptor beta chains originate from one sample sequenced in a study of CD8+ T cells in alopecia areata. Extracted RNA was reverse transcribed into cDNA, the sequencing template. Measured with immunoSEQ multiplex PCR; TCRdb has only the in-frame clones, and not every one. This repertoire holds approximately 2,100 clones, and none appear only once. Noted time point: mouse skin 3 weeks after grafting. The sequences come from skin, collected at week 3. These receptors came from a C3H/HeJ mouse with alopecia areata. The strain's MHC type: H2-k.

By frequency in the sample, this clone is medium-sized. Each gene name is a mouse one. The read comes to an end 4 residues before the CDR3 does, leaving the germline J gene to fill in the end. The J gene is TRBJ2-5, the V gene TRBV19; 8 bases match TRBD2. Germline lookup yields CDR1 FNHDT and CDR2 SITEND (reference sequence). The CDR3 length is 15 residues. V shed 2 bases and J 2 bases; nucleotides not matched to a gene: 4. CDR3 protein: CASSMTGGLQDTQYF. The covered CDR3 bases are TGTGCCAGCAGTATGACGGGGGGGCTCCAAGAC.

This clone counts as medium-sized (0.01 to 0.1%). Gene names and germline refer to mouse. With the read ending 3 residues before the CDR3 end, the germline J gene is used to fill in that end. V is TRBV13-1 and J is TRBJ1-6, with 12 positions matching TRBD1. TRBJ1-6 is known as an ORF, though its function is uncertain. The CDR3 is 17 amino acids. Germline-derived CDR1 and CDR2 are NSHNY and SYGAGN. With V trimmed by 3 bases and J by 3 bases, 4 bases remained unmatched. The CDR3 DNA, read in part, is TGTGCCAGCAGTGCCGGGACAGGGGGCGGCTATAATTCGCCC. Protein: CASSAGTGGGYNSP. The CDR3 in its entirety is CASSAGTGGGYNSPLYF.

This clone was seen ten or more times. All gene names here are mouse names. From the germline J gene comes the end of the CDR3, since the read stops 4 residues before it. J is TRBJ1-1 and V is TRBV13-3; TRBD1 matches at 9 bases. Germline CDR1 is NNHDY and CDR2 is SYVADS. J was trimmed by 3 bases and V by 3 bases; bases with no gene match: 0. The CDR3 has 13 residues. The chain's CDR3 is CASSGTGDTEVFF. CDR3 DNA (partial): TGTGCCAGCAGTGGGACAGGGGACACA.

About this clone: The genes are named according to mouse. The read stops 4 residues short of the end of the CDR3; the missing end is completed from the germline J gene. J is TRBJ2-1 and V is TRBV13-1, with 10 bases matching TRBD2. The CDR3 covers 15 residues. Germline V gives CDR1 NSHNY, CDR2 SYGAGN. CDR3 DNA (partial): TGTGCCAGCAGTGAGCGACTGGGGGGAGAGGCT. It is translated as CASSERLGGEA. In full, the CDR3 is CASSERLGGEAEQFF.

Ten or more counts support this clone. These gene names are mouse names. The read comes to an end 4 residues before the CDR3 does, leaving the germline J gene to fill in the end. The rearrangement uses TRBV5 and TRBJ2-3, with D possibly matching TRBD2 (7 bases). Looked up from germline, CDR1 is LGHNA and CDR2 is YNLKQL (reference sequence). Trimming removed 1 base from V and 0 bases from J, with 11 bases in between. This CDR3 is built from 16 residues. The CDR3 loop is CASSQGGARSAETLYF. CDR3 bases read: TGTGCCAGCAGCCAAGGGGGGGCAAGGAGTGCAGAA.

In this sample, this clone is medium-sized. Genes and germline are mouse. The CDR3 end falls 4 residues outside the read, so it is completed with the germline J gene. Within the sample, other DNA sequences also encode this same CDR3. The rearrangement links TRBV29 to TRBJ2-7, with 11 bases that match TRBD2. The germline V gene encodes CDR1 MSHET and CDR2 SYDVDS. The CDR3 totals 13 residues. The CDR3 protein is CASSRDWGYEQYF. Incomplete CDR3 DNA: TGTGCTAGCAGTAGGGACTGGGGGTAT.

This clone was detected ten times or more. The genes are named according to mouse. The read gets to within 4 residues of the CDR3 end, and the germline J gene fills in the rest. The genes are TRBV31 and TRBJ1-2; the match to TRBD1 covers 7 bases. The CDR3 consists of 13 residues. Losses at the gene ends were 1 base for V and 4 bases for J; bases not matched to a gene: 3. CDR1 and CDR2 (germline): GKSSPN, SITVG. CDR3 sequence: CAWSPDRPSDYTF. Incomplete CDR3 DNA: TGTGCCTGGAGTCCGGACAGGCCCTCC.

This clone was counted at least ten times. Gene names refer to mouse genes. The read terminates 4 residues ahead of where the CDR3 ends, so the germline J gene completes it. The chain combines TRBV13-2 with TRBJ2-7; 10 nucleotides line up with TRBD2. The CDR3 runs 15 residues. Germline values: CDR1 NNHNN, CDR2 SYGAGS (reference sequence). The CDR3 is CASGDWTGGRYEQYF. The CDR3 DNA, read in part, is TGTGCCAGCGGTGATTGGACTGGGGGTCGTTAT.

This clone was observed many times. Mouse names are used for the genes. The read ends 4 residues early relative to the CDR3; the germline J gene fills the gap. The rearrangement joins TRBV13-2 to TRBJ2-1, with a tentative D call TRBD1 (6 bases). The CDR3 runs to 15 residues. Germline CDR1 NNHNN, CDR2 SYGAGS (reference sequence). CDR3 DNA (partial): TGTGCCAGCGGTGATGGAGGGGAGGGGGAGGCT. Protein sequence: CASGDGGEGEA. The entire CDR3 protein is CASGDGGEGEAEQFF.

Judged by abundance, this clone is medium-sized (0.01 to 0.1%). Mouse gene names and germline throughout. Sequencing ends 4 residues short of the CDR3 end; the germline J gene provides the rest. This chain joins TRBV19 and TRBJ2-1; 8 bases are shared with TRBD2. The CDR3 runs to 13 residues. The V segment lost 2 bases and the J segment 5 bases; nucleotides outside the gene matches: 0. Germline CDR1 is FNHDT and CDR2 is SITEND (reference sequence). The CDR3 loop reads CASSMGGHAEQFF. CDR3 DNA (partial): TGTGCCAGCAGTATGGGGGGGCATGCT.

Ten or more counts support this clone. Mouse names are used for the genes. The CDR3 is cut off 4 residues early in the read; its end comes from the germline J gene. The chain joins TRBV13-2 to TRBJ2-5; the match to TRBD1 covers 7 bases. Germline assignment: CDR1 NNHNN and CDR2 SYGAGS (reference sequence). This CDR3 region has 14 residues. After removal of 0 bases from V and 3 bases from J, the junction contained 1 base not matched to a gene. CDR3 DNA, as far as it was read: TGTGCCAGCGGTGATGGGGACAGACAAGAC. Its translation is CASGDGDRQD. The full CDR3 reads CASGDGDRQDTQYF.

This clone was seen many times. Genes and germline are mouse. The DNA ends 4 residues before the CDR3 does, and the rest of the CDR3 is filled in from the germline J gene. The V and J genes are TRBV14 and TRBJ2-5; tentative D call: TRBD1 (6 bases). Trimming stripped 3 bases from V and 3 bases from J, with 11 bases between. The CDR3 contains 14 residues. Germline CDR1 and CDR2: SGHDT and FRDEAV. The sequenced CDR3 bases are TGTGCCAGCAGTTCCGGGACAACTCAAGAC. Protein: CASSSGTTQD. The full CDR3 reads CASSSGTTQDTQYF.

Notes on this clone: Here the gene names and germline are mouse. Incomplete CDR3 DNA: TGTGCCTGGAGTGGGGACTGGGTTAACCAAGAC. Its translation is CAWSGDWVNQD. The full CDR3 protein is CAWSGDWVNQDTQYF. The genes are TRBV31 and TRBJ2-5; 9 nucleotides line up with TRBD2. Read data end 4 residues before the CDR3 end; the end is taken from the germline J gene. V trimming: 2 bases; J trimming: 0 bases; junction bases outside the gene matches: 3. There are 15 residues in the CDR3. Looked up from germline, CDR1 is GKSSPN and CDR2 is SITVG.

This clone is classed as medium-sized (0.01 to 0.1%). The genes are named according to mouse. The read ends 4 residues before the CDR3 terminus; that terminus is restored from the germline J gene. The V call is TRBV13-3, the J call TRBJ2-1; 7 bases line up with TRBD1. Per the germline V gene, CDR1 is NNHDY and CDR2 is SYVADS. The CDR3 has 13 amino acids. The sequenced CDR3 bases are TGTGCCAGCAGTCTGACAGGGTGGGCT. Amino acids: CASSLTGWA. In full, the CDR3 reads CASSLTGWAEQFF.

This clone is labeled medium-sized. The gene symbols are mouse symbols. The read ends 4 residues before the CDR3 terminus; that terminus is restored from the germline J gene. The chain combines TRBV13-2 with TRBJ2-5; D is possibly TRBD2 (6 bases). V shed 5 bases and J shed 3 bases, with 10 bases lying between them. The germline V gene has CDR1 NNHNN and CDR2 SYGAGS (reference sequence). This CDR3 region has 13 residues. CDR3 residues: CASGYWAQDTQYF. CDR3 DNA (partial): TGTGCCAGCGGGTACTGGGCTCAAGAC.

This clone appeared many times. Each gene name is a mouse one. The read terminates 4 residues before the CDR3 end, so the remaining end is supplied by the germline J gene. The chain is built from TRBV5 and TRBJ2-1; D is possibly TRBD1 (6 bases). Trimming pared 0 bases from V and 3 bases from J, leaving 6 bases between. Germline V gene data show CDR1 as LGHNA and CDR2 as YNLKQL (reference sequence). The CDR3 consists of 14 residues. The CDR3 region is CASSQDRGYAEQFF. The sequenced CDR3 bases are TGTGCCAGCAGCCAAGACAGGGGCTATGCT.

By sample share, this clone is medium-sized (0.01 to 0.1%). The genes are named according to mouse. The observed sequence ends 4 residues before the CDR3 terminus, with the missing tail filled in from the germline J gene. The chain uses TRBV17 and TRBJ2-1, with TRBD1 matching over 10 bases. Germline V gives CDR1 MNHDT, CDR2 YYDKIL. This CDR3 is built from 15 residues. V shed 3 bases and J 4 bases; nucleotides not matched to a gene: 3. The sequenced part of the CDR3 DNA is TGTGCTAGCAGTAGCACGGGACAGGGGTATGCT. This translates into CASSSTGQGYA. The whole CDR3 protein reads CASSSTGQGYAEQFF.

This clone qualifies as medium-sized. Mouse gene names apply. The read comes to an end 4 residues before the CDR3 does, leaving the germline J gene to fill in the end. The chain combines TRBV13-3 with TRBJ2-7; 9 bases align to TRBD2. CDR3 length: 14 amino acids. The germline gives CDR1 NNHDY, CDR2 SYVADS. The CDR3 region is CASSDVWGGYEQYF. The sequenced part of the CDR3 DNA is TGTGCCAGCAGTGATGTCTGGGGGGGTTAT.

By frequency in the sample, this clone is medium-sized. Genes and germline are mouse. The part of the CDR3 DNA that was read is TGTGCCAGCAGCGACTGGGGGGTCTATGCT. Translating it yields CASSDWGVYA. The CDR3 in full is CASSDWGVYAEQFF. The chain carries TRBV19 and TRBJ2-1, with TRBD2 identical over 10 bases. Read sequence stops 4 residues before the CDR3 end, and the germline J gene provides the missing end. V was clipped by 5 bases and J by 3 bases; unmatched bases: 2. CDR3 length: 14 residues. From germline, CDR1 is FNHDT and CDR2 SITEND (reference sequence).

With respect to this clone: Germline and genes here are mouse. The read ends 4 residues before the CDR3 terminus; that terminus is restored from the germline J gene. V and J are TRBV3 and TRBJ2-1; TRBD2 matches at 7 bases. Germline CDR1 reads SNHLY; CDR2 reads FYNGKV (reference sequence). The trim removed 2 bases at V and 3 bases at J, leaving 1 base unmatched. CDR3 length: 14 residues. CDR3 amino acids: CASSLRGGYAEQFF. CDR3 DNA (partial): TGTGCCAGCAGCTTACGGGGGGGCTATGCT.

By share, this clone ranks as medium-sized. Gene labels here are mouse ones. The read terminates 4 residues before the CDR3 end, so the remaining end is supplied by the germline J gene. The rearrangement uses TRBV13-3 and TRBJ2-3; D ambiguous. Germline lookup yields CDR1 NNHDY and CDR2 SYVADS. This CDR3 spans 15 amino acids. Trimming took off 1 base at V and 1 base at J, with 10 bases between the two ends. CDR3 DNA (partial): TGTGCCAGCAGTGATTGGCTGGCGGGTGCAGAA. Protein product: CASSDWLAGAE. The CDR3 reads in full as CASSDWLAGAETLYF.